The 30 T cell receptor beta chains given below trace back to one sample, sequenced in a study of spatial heterogeneity in lung cancer. Time point: sample taken at primary tumor resection. TCRdb used MiXCR to reprocess the 5' RACE reads, holding one entry per CDR3 protein. The profile shows approximately 39,000 distinct CDR3 sequences, less than 8.5% of them singletons. This material consisted of PBMCs, taken at surgery. The receptors derive from a female donor with early-stage non-small cell lung cancer.

This clonotype was seen at least ten times. The V and J genes are TRBV27 and TRBJ2-6; 9 nucleotides match TRBD1. Germline V gene lookup returns CDR1 MNHEY and CDR2 SMNVEV (reference sequence). The CDR3 has 18 amino acids. Trimming took 3 bases from V and 2 from J; bases not matched to a gene: 8. DNA for the CDR3: TGTGCCAGCAGTTTTGTGGGACAGGGTATTCCTGGGGCCAACGTCCTGACTTTC. Its translation is CASSFVGQGIPGANVLTF.

This clonotype was detected only a few times. The V call is TRBV6-5, the J call TRBJ1-2; possibly TRBD1 for D (5 bases). Between the trimmed V and J ends, which lost 6 bases and 6 bases, there was a span of 17 bases. Germline assignment: CDR1 MNHEY and CDR2 SVGAGI. This CDR3 is built from 14 residues. The CDR3 nucleotides read TGTGCCAGCAGCCCTACTCCGGGACCACATGGCTACACCTTC. It specifies CASSPTPGPHGYTF.

CDR3 residues: CAWSPRGGNSQPQHF. The CDR3 DNA reads as TGTGCCTGGAGTCCCCGAGGGGGGAATTCCCAGCCCCAGCATTTT. This chain connects TRBV30 to TRBJ1-5, with a possible D match to TRBD1 (6 bases). There are 15 residues in the CDR3. V was cut by 2 bases and J by 7 bases, with 18 bases left in between. Germline CDR1 is GTSNPN and CDR2 is SVGIG (reference sequence).

There are many counts of this clonotype. Compared with germline, one end of the junction differs, possibly owing to a read error. This chain joins TRBV11-3 and TRBJ2-2; 7 positions match TRBD1. CDR1 and CDR2 from the germline V gene are SGHNT and YENEEA. The CDR3 consists of 14 residues. The CDR3 here is CASSLDRATGELFF. Written as DNA, the CDR3 is TGTGCCAGCAGTTTAGACAGGGCTACCGGGGAGCTGTTTTTT.

This clonotype came up many times. CDR3 nucleotides: TGCGCCAGCAGCCGGACAGGGGGAAATAATTCACCCCTCCACTTT. It encodes CASSRTGGNNSPLHF. The chain is built from TRBV5-1 and TRBJ1-6; 10 bases are shared with TRBD1. Trimming at V came to 4 bases and at J to 5 bases, leaving 3 bases not matched to a gene. Germline assignment: CDR1 SGHRS and CDR2 YFSETQ. This CDR3 is built from 15 residues.

Judged by abundance, this clonotype is medium-sized. This sequence joins TRBV7-9 and TRBJ2-7; D possibly corresponds to TRBD1 (5 bases). The germline V gene has CDR1 SEHNR and CDR2 FQNEAQ (reference sequence). This CDR3 comprises 15 residues. V dropped 5 bases and J dropped 6 bases, with 20 bases sitting between them. The CDR3 region is CASSVVTGSKAEQYF. The CDR3 DNA follows: TGTGCCAGCAGCGTCGTTACAGGTTCTAAGGCCGAGCAGTACTTC.

The sample holds many counts of this clonotype. The chain couples TRBV5-1 to TRBJ2-5; perhaps TRBD2 as D (7 bases). CDR1 SGHRS and CDR2 YFSETQ come from the germline V gene. The CDR3 is made up of 17 amino acids. The V and J ends lost 4 bases and 2 bases respectively, with 21 bases between them. CDR3 in DNA: TGCGCCAGCAGCACGGGAGGAATGGGGACAATACAAGAGACCCAGTACTTC. Encoded protein: CASSTGGMGTIQETQYF.

This clonotype was counted between two and nine times. Here the CDR3 DNA reads TGTGCCAGCAGCTTGAGGGAGAGCTCACCCCTCCACTTT. Its translation: CASSLRESSPLHF. The chain recombines TRBV5-6 with TRBJ1-6, with unresolved D. The CDR3 has 13 residues. Germline V gene data show CDR1 as SGHDT and CDR2 as YYEEEE. Trimming took 1 base from V and 10 from J, leaving 9 bases between them.

This clonotype was counted ten times or more. For the CDR3, the DNA is TGTGCCAGCAGACGGACCTCTAGTTACAATGAGCAGTTCTTC. This codes for CASRRTSSYNEQFF. The V call is TRBV7-6, the J call TRBJ2-1; no clear D. This CDR3 contains 14 residues. Germline CDR1 SGHVS, CDR2 FNYEAQ. Trimming took 6 bases from V and 4 from J, leaving 13 bases between them.

The CDR3 sequence is CSARGANQPQHF. In DNA form, the CDR3 reads TGCAGTGCTAGAGGGGCAAATCAGCCCCAGCATTTT. The chain links TRBV20-1 to TRBJ1-5; D is unresolved. This CDR3 has 12 amino acids. CDR1 and CDR2 (germline): DFQATT, SNEGSKA (reference sequence). With 1 base removed from V and 4 bases from J, the gap between germline ends came to 5 bases.

Worth noting for this clonotype: A read error may be the cause here, since a much bigger clone is one base away. V gene TRBV6-2 or TRBV6-3 combines with J gene TRBJ1-1; a possible D gene is TRBD1 (6 bases). Per the germline V gene, CDR1 is MNHEY and CDR2 is SVGEGT. Trimming removed 8 bases from V and 4 bases from J, with 11 bases in between. CDR3 size: 12 residues. The CDR3 here is CASGTLITEAFF. The CDR3 DNA reads TGTGCCAGCGGGACATTAATCACTGAAGCTTTCTTT.

This clonotype was seen a handful of times. J is TRBJ1-1 and V is TRBV20-1; possible D gene TRBD1, 5 bases. Germline assignment: CDR1 DFQATT and CDR2 SNEGSKA (reference sequence). The CDR3 covers 10 residues. Deletions cut 7 bases from V and 8 bases from J, with 11 bases between. CDR3 residues: CSVSRGEAFF. Here the CDR3 DNA reads TGCAGTGTCAGTCGGGGGGAAGCTTTCTTT.

This clonotype was counted many times. The chain couples TRBV2 to TRBJ2-5; the D gene is possibly TRBD1 (6 bases). Per the germline V gene, CDR1 is SNHLY and CDR2 is FYNNEI. The V gene lost 0 bases and the J gene lost 4 bases, with 12 bases spanning the gap. The CDR3 contains 15 residues. The CDR3 protein is CASSEARTGTETQYF. CDR3 sequence (DNA): TGTGCCAGCAGTGAAGCCCGTACAGGGACAGAGACCCAGTACTTC.

This clonotype was found a few times. The rearrangement joins TRBV2 to TRBJ2-7; 8 nucleotides agree with TRBD1. This CDR3 is built from 12 residues. Germline V gives CDR1 SNHLY, CDR2 FYNNEI. The V gene end was trimmed by 6 bases and the J gene end by 6 bases; junction bases not matched to a gene: 4. The CDR3 DNA sequence: TGTGCCAGCAGCGGACAGGGTGGCGAGCAGTACTTC. Protein sequence: CASSGQGGEQYF.

The chain joins TRBV24-1 to TRBJ2-5; 8 nucleotides agree with TRBD1. V was pared by 4 bases and J by 4 bases, with 7 bases of the junction left unmatched. Looked up from germline, CDR1 is KGHDR and CDR2 is SFDVKD. CDR3 size: 15 residues. The CDR3 sequence: CATSDPGQASETQYF. CDR3 coding DNA: TGTGCCACCAGTGACCCGGGACAGGCCTCAGAGACCCAGTACTTC.

This clonotype occurred many times. The rearrangement uses TRBV6-1 and TRBJ1-1; D is possibly TRBD1 (5 bases). Trimming left V 1 base short and J 5 bases short, with 14 bases between. The length of the CDR3 is 15 residues. The germline gives CDR1 MNHNS, CDR2 SASEGT. The CDR3 DNA is TGTGCCAGCAGTGAAGGAGAGGCCGGGGCGACTGAAGCTTTCTTT. Translation: CASSEGEAGATEAFF.

This clonotype was detected ten times or more. The V and J genes are TRBV4-1 and TRBJ1-2; D is undetermined. This CDR3 has 15 residues. Germline-derived CDR1 and CDR2 are MGHRA and YSYEKL. V dropped 2 bases and J dropped 4 bases, with 14 bases sitting between them. The CDR3 here is CASSQQPTPSYGYTF. DNA of the CDR3: TGCGCCAGCAGCCAACAACCCACCCCGTCCTATGGCTACACCTTC.

This clonotype was detected many times. The chain couples TRBV28 to TRBJ1-5, with D unclear. Trimming removed 6 bases at V and 6 bases at J, with 9 bases between. Germline V CDR1 and CDR2: MDHEN, SYDVKM. The CDR3 consists of 12 residues. The CDR3 region is CASSPLSQPQHF. In nucleotides, the CDR3 is TGTGCCAGCAGCCCCCTCAGTCAGCCCCAGCATTTT.

This clonotype appeared many times. J is TRBJ2-5 and V is TRBV11-2; D tentatively fits TRBD1 or TRBD2 (5 bases each). CDR3 size: 13 residues. V dropped 3 bases and J dropped 4 bases, with 9 bases sitting between them. Germline CDR1 is SGHAT and CDR2 is FQNNGV. CDR3 residues: CASSFRGLETQYF. CDR3 DNA sequence: TGTGCCAGCAGCTTCCGGGGCCTAGAGACCCAGTACTTC. Drawing the rest from reference TRBV11-2 and TRBJ2-5, the complete variable domain is EAGVAQSPRYKIIEKRQSVAFWCNPISGHATLYWYQQILGQGPKLLIQFQNNGVVDDSQLPKDRFSAERLKGVDSTLKIQPAKLEDSAVYLCASSFRGLETQYFGPGTRLLVL.

This clonotype was counted ten times or more. The chain joins TRBV20-1 to TRBJ1-1; 8 bases match TRBD1. This CDR3 region has 14 residues. The J segment lost 1 base and the V segment lost 6 bases, leaving 7 bases of the junction unmatched. Germline lookup yields CDR1 DFQATT and CDR2 SNEGSKA (reference sequence). Written as DNA, the CDR3 is TGCAGTGCCCCGGACAGGGTGACGAACACTGAAGCTTTCTTT. Protein product: CSAPDRVTNTEAFF.

This clonotype was recorded many times. The J gene is TRBJ2-7, the V gene TRBV20-1, with D possibly matching TRBD1 (5 bases). From germline, CDR1 is DFQATT and CDR2 SNEGSKA (reference sequence). The length of the CDR3 is 14 residues. V lost 5 bases to trimming and J lost 2 bases, with 16 bases between them. CDR3 amino acids: CSAVPGGHTYEQYF. CDR3 nucleotide sequence: TGCAGTGCTGTACCCGGCGGACACACCTACGAGCAGTACTTC.

The chain uses TRBV28 and TRBJ1-1, with no clear D. Germline assignment: CDR1 MDHEN and CDR2 SYDVKM. The V gene lost 4 bases and the J gene lost 1 base, with 7 bases spanning the gap. The CDR3 is 13 amino acids. The CDR3 DNA follows: TGTGCCAGCAGTTCTTACAGGAACACTGAAGCTTTCTTT. Its protein is CASSSYRNTEAFF.

This clonotype was picked up many times. The chain recombines TRBV5-1 with TRBJ2-3; no definite D call. CDR1 is SGHRS, CDR2 YFSETQ, per germline. Deletions cut 0 bases from V and 2 bases from J, with 7 bases between. This CDR3 has 14 amino acids. The CDR3 DNA follows: TGCGCCAGCAGCTTGGATGAGAACACAGATACGCAGTATTTT. Amino acids: CASSLDENTDTQYF.

This clonotype is medium-sized in the sample. The chain uses TRBV27 and TRBJ2-7; 10 nucleotides match TRBD1. Germline loops: CDR1 MNHEY, CDR2 SMNVEV (reference sequence). This CDR3 comprises 12 residues. Unmatched junction bases numbered 4, after V lost 8 bases and J lost 6 bases. The CDR3 is CASRQGAGEQYF. Here the CDR3 DNA reads TGTGCCAGCCGACAGGGGGCGGGCGAGCAGTACTTC.

This clonotype was observed at least ten times. The V gene is TRBV29-1, the J gene TRBJ1-1; D is perhaps TRBD1 (6 bases). CDR1 and CDR2 (germline): SQVTM, ANQGSEA. Trimming left V 4 bases short and J 8 bases short, with 8 bases between. CDR3 length: 10 residues. The CDR3, as DNA: TGCAGCGTTGGGGACATCGAAGCTTTCTTT. It specifies CSVGDIEAFF.

A remark on this clonotype: The CDR3 carries no conserved terminal phenylalanine or tryptophan, so it likely arises from a read error. The genes are TRBV11-2 and TRBJ1-6; possible D gene TRBD1, 5 bases. CDR1 is SGHAT, CDR2 FQNNGV, per germline. Trimming took 5 bases from V and 0 from J, leaving 14 bases between them. The CDR3 loop spans 17 amino acids. The CDR3 nucleotides are TGTGCCAGCAGCCCCCGGGACCGACGCTCCTATAATTCACCCCTCCACGTT. Protein: CASSPRDRRSYNSPLHV.

This clonotype was recorded at least ten times. This rearrangement joins TRBV18 to TRBJ1-3; D gene uncertain. This CDR3 contains 17 residues. V gave up 2 bases and J gave up 0 bases, with 14 bases separating them. Germline assignment: CDR1 KGHSH and CDR2 LQKENI. CDR3 nucleotide sequence: TGTGCCAGCTCACCAGTTTACAGCTCCGACTCTGGAAACACCATATATTTT. Amino acids: CASSPVYSSDSGNTIYF.

This clonotype was picked up many times. V usage is TRBV18 and J usage is TRBJ2-6; D is unclear. The CDR3 length is 17 residues. With 1 base removed from V and 0 bases from J, the gap between germline ends came to 10 bases. The germline CDR1 and CDR2 sequences are KGHSH and LQKENI. CDR3 bases: TGTGCCAGCTCACCACTCTTCGTCAGCTCTGGGGCCAACGTCCTGACTTTC. As protein: CASSPLFVSSGANVLTF.

The V and J genes are TRBV7-9 and TRBJ1-6; TRBD1 is a possible D gene (6 bases). CDR3 length equals 14 residues. The germline CDR1 and CDR2 sequences are SEHNR and FQNEAQ (reference sequence). The V gene lost 4 bases and the J gene lost 7 bases, with 11 bases spanning the gap. The CDR3 region has the DNA TGTGCCAGCAGCTCTGCAGGGGACAATTCACCCCTCCACTTT. Protein: CASSSAGDNSPLHF.

The chain uses TRBV4-1 and TRBJ2-7; D unresolved. V was cut by 4 bases and J by 9 bases, with 25 bases left in between. The CDR3 runs 16 residues. Per the germline V gene, CDR1 is MGHRA and CDR2 is YSYEKL. CDR3 in amino acids: CASSPTAIPLSTVQYF. The CDR3 bases are TGCGCCAGCAGCCCAACAGCGATCCCACTATCTACGGTGCAGTACTTC.